Below are 25 T cell receptor beta chains sequenced from a single sample in a study of T cell responses to AZD1222 COVID-19 vaccine (dated by TCRdb to 2020 to 2022). The library was built by means of the immunoSEQ multiplex PCR assay. TCRdb took this table from immuneACCESS and kept in-frame rearrangements with V and J called. Such tables lack part of the clones; where checked against another copy, unresolved V genes explain under half of the gap, and the rest is unexplained. Within this sample are 150,000 to 200,000 clones, with 92% of them counted one time only. 8% to 13% of the sample comes from the top ten. What the time point label conveys for this sample: baseline before first vaccination. Sequences were derived from peripheral blood, sampled on day 0 of AZD1222 vaccination. All receptors derive from an adult in good health.

The gene calls are TRBV6-1 and TRBJ1-2, with a possible D match to TRBD1 (5 bases). V lost 1 base to trimming and J lost 8 bases, with 11 bases between them. Looked up from germline, CDR1 is MNHNS and CDR2 is SASEGT. CDR3 size: 13 residues. CDR3 loop: CASSEGVWGGYTF. CDR3 sequence (DNA): TGTGCCAGCAGTGAAGGTGTGTGGGGCGGCTACACCTTC.

The chain's CDR3 is CASSAGLAGSLNEQFF. Written as DNA, the CDR3 is TGCGCCAGCAGCGCTGGACTAGCGGGATCCCTCAATGAGCAGTTCTTC. The chain joins TRBV5-1 to TRBJ2-1; 12 bases are a match to TRBD2. J gave up 6 bases and V 4 bases, and 8 bases lay outside the gene matches. Per germline, CDR1 SGHRS and CDR2 YFSETQ. The CDR3 covers 16 residues.

The rearrangement uses TRBV27 and TRBJ1-1, with 12 bases identical to TRBD1. This CDR3 contains 15 residues. Germline CDR1 and CDR2: MNHEY and SMNVEV (reference sequence). Unmatched junction bases numbered 4, after V lost 3 bases and J lost 5 bases. The CDR3 DNA reads TGTGCCAGCAGTTTGGGGACAGGGGGCAGTACTGAAGCTTTCTTT. Translation gives CASSLGTGGSTEAFF.

V usage is TRBV6-6 and J usage is TRBJ1-5; TRBD1 matches 9 bases. This CDR3 comprises 13 residues. Per germline, CDR1 MNHNY and CDR2 SVGAGI (reference sequence). V trimming: 10 bases; J trimming: 7 bases; junction bases outside the gene matches: 8. The CDR3 DNA sequence: TGTGCCAACGGACAGGGGAATGAACAGCCCCAGCATTTT. It is translated as CANGQGNEQPQHF.

This sequence joins TRBV6-2 or TRBV6-3 and TRBJ2-3, with TRBD2 matching 9 bases. V lost 0 bases to trimming and J lost 2 bases; unmatched junction nucleotides: 6. Germline values: CDR1 MNHEY, CDR2 SVGEGT. The CDR3 contains 17 residues. The CDR3 protein is CASSYSSGGSNTDTQYF. The CDR3 DNA reads as TGTGCCAGCAGTTACTCGAGCGGGGGGTCAAACACAGATACGCAGTATTTT.

The rearrangement uses TRBV9 and TRBJ2-1, with D perhaps TRBD1 or TRBD2 (5 bases each). V was pared by 2 bases and J by 8 bases, with 14 bases between. The CDR3 runs 14 residues. From germline, CDR1 is SGDLS and CDR2 YYNGEE. The CDR3 nucleotides read TGTGCCAGCAGCGTCCTTCCAGGGACCTATGAGCAGTTCTTC. As protein: CASSVLPGTYEQFF.

The V and J genes are TRBV9 and TRBJ2-1; 12 nucleotides agree with TRBD1. J gave up 7 bases and V 3 bases, and 11 bases lay outside the gene matches. Germline CDR1 reads SGDLS; CDR2 reads YYNGEE. The CDR3 is made up of 17 amino acids. CDR3: CASSASVPGQGANEQFF. In DNA form, the CDR3 reads TGTGCCAGCAGCGCCTCCGTGCCGGGACAGGGGGCAAATGAGCAGTTCTTC. The whole variable domain, filled in from reference TRBV9 and TRBJ2-1, reads DSGVTQTPKHLITATGQRVTLRCSPRSGDLSVYWYQQSLDQGLQFLIQYYNGEERAKGNILERFSAQQFPDLHSELNLSSLELGDSALYFCASSASVPGQGANEQFFGPGTRLTVL.

The chain recombines TRBV7-8 with TRBJ1-2, with D perhaps TRBD1 (5 bases). The CDR3 extends over 15 amino acids. Germline CDR1 is SGHVS and CDR2 is FQNEAQ. V lost 3 bases to trimming and J lost 4 bases, with 15 bases between them. CDR3 sequence (DNA): TGTGCCAGCAGCTTGACCGTGACCGGGACCTATGGCTACACCTTC. This gives the protein CASSLTVTGTYGYTF.

A few counts support this clone. The chain carries TRBV6-5 and TRBJ1-6; D is unclear. The CDR3 covers 13 residues. Germline CDR1 and CDR2: MNHEY and SVGAGI. Trimming shortened V by 5 bases and J by 8 bases, and 10 bases separated the two germline ends. The CDR3 DNA reads TGTGCCAGCAGTCCTAATTCCCATTCACCCCTCCACTTT. Its protein product is CASSPNSHSPLHF.

The chain links TRBV15 to TRBJ1-2; D unclear. The CDR3 loop spans 14 amino acids. Looked up from germline, CDR1 is LNHNV and CDR2 is YYDKDF (reference sequence). With 4 bases removed from V and 6 bases from J, the gap between germline ends came to 15 bases. The CDR3 DNA follows: TGTGCCACCAGCACCATAAGGAAGGATCATGGCTACACCTTC. It specifies CATSTIRKDHGYTF.

As regards this clone: Other nucleotide sequences in the sample specify the same CDR3. The genes are TRBV3-1 (or the pseudogene TRBV3-2) and TRBJ2-1; 8 nucleotides line up with TRBD2. The CDR3 runs 15 residues. V dropped 2 bases and J dropped 3; count of bases not matched to a gene: 3. The V gene's germline CDR1 is LGHDT and CDR2 YNNKEL (reference sequence). CDR3 nucleotide sequence: TGTGCCAGCAGCCAAACGGGGGGGAGCTACAATGAGCAGTTCTTC. Translating gives CASSQTGGSYNEQFF.

This rearrangement joins TRBV7-2 to TRBJ1-2; D may be TRBD1 (5 bases). The V gene lost 5 bases and the J gene lost 7 bases, with 17 bases spanning the gap. In germline, CDR1 is SGHTA, CDR2 FQGNSA. The CDR3 runs to 14 residues. CDR3 sequence (DNA): TGTGCCAGCAGCCCGAGGGGCACCTGGGCTGGCTACACCTTC. The encoded protein is CASSPRGTWAGYTF.

V gene TRBV4-1 combines with J gene TRBJ2-1; D is unresolved. Trimming pared 0 bases from V and 2 bases from J, leaving 11 bases between. This CDR3 is 16 amino acids long. Germline V gene sequence: CDR1 MGHRA, CDR2 YSYEKL. The CDR3 DNA follows: TGCGCCAGCAGCCAAGATGGCTCAGCCCCCTACAATGAGCAGTTCTTC. The encoded protein is CASSQDGSAPYNEQFF.

The chain has TRBV30 and TRBJ1-2; TRBD1 aligns across 7 bases. V lost 0 bases and J lost 6; bases outside the gene matches: 10. This CDR3 contains 15 residues. The germline CDR1 and CDR2 sequences are GTSNPN and SVGIG (reference sequence). Here the CDR3 reads CAWSVVGGILDGYTF. CDR3 coding DNA: TGTGCCTGGAGTGTGGTAGGGGGCATCCTCGATGGCTACACCTTC.

The table lists this clone with a few counts. This chain connects TRBV6-1 to TRBJ2-3; 8 nucleotides agree with TRBD2. V gave up 2 bases and J gave up 0 bases; unmatched junction bases: 1. The CDR3 spans 15 residues. CDR1 is MNHNS, CDR2 SASEGT, per germline. DNA for the CDR3: TGTGCCAGCAGTGAAATAGCGGGGAGCACAGATACGCAGTATTTT. Protein: CASSEIAGSTDTQYF.

This chain joins TRBV7-2 and TRBJ2-3, with D perhaps TRBD1 or TRBD2 (6 bases each). Germline CDR1 is SGHTA and CDR2 is FQGNSA. V was clipped by 5 bases and J by 4 bases, with 19 bases between them. The CDR3 is 16 amino acids. The CDR3 sequence is CASSGGQGSMSDTQYF. The CDR3 DNA sequence: TGTGCCAGCAGCGGGGGGCAGGGAAGTATGTCAGATACGCAGTATTTT.

The chain joins TRBV6-5 to TRBJ1-4; D is unresolved. The CDR3 is made up of 14 amino acids. Between the trimmed V and J ends, which lost 8 bases and 3 bases, there was a span of 13 bases. Germline-derived CDR1 and CDR2 are MNHEY and SVGAGI. In DNA form, the CDR3 reads TGTGCCAGCGGTAGTGGTATTTCTAATGAAAAACTGTTTTTT. It encodes CASGSGISNEKLFF.

This clone was seen once. This chain uses TRBV12-3 or TRBV12-4 with TRBJ2-3; either TRBD1 or TRBD2 may fit D (5 bases each). This CDR3 is 12 amino acids long. Trimming shortened V by 6 bases and J by 5 bases, and 9 bases separated the two germline ends. In nucleotides, the CDR3 is TGTGCCAGCAGAGGGGCGGGAGATACGCAGTATTTT. This encodes CASRGAGDTQYF.

This chain joins TRBV7-2 and TRBJ2-3, with 9 bases aligning to TRBD2. Germline V gene data show CDR1 as SGHTA and CDR2 as FQGNSA. This CDR3 region has 14 residues. The ends lost 4 bases at V and 6 bases at J; junction bases unmatched: 5. In nucleotides, the CDR3 is TGTGCCAGCAGCTCTAGCGGGACGGGTGATACGCAGTATTTT. Protein sequence: CASSSSGTGDTQYF. Drawing the rest from reference TRBV7-2 and TRBJ2-3, the complete variable domain is GAGVSQSPSNKVTEKGKDVELRCDPISGHTALYWYRQSLGQGLEFLIYFQGNSAPDKSGLPSDRFSAERTGGSVSTLTIQRTQQEDSAVYLCASSSSGTGDTQYFGPGTRLTVL.

This rearrangement joins TRBV7-2 to TRBJ1-1; 11 bases line up with TRBD1. The CDR3 contains 16 residues. Germline CDR1 is SGHTA and CDR2 is FQGNSA. V lost 6 bases, J lost 5 bases, and 11 bases stayed unmatched. CDR3 amino acids: CASRQPGQGDGTEAFF. CDR3 bases: TGTGCCAGCAGACAACCGGGACAGGGGGACGGAACTGAAGCTTTCTTT.

The V gene is TRBV6-4, the J gene TRBJ1-5, with 8 bases lining up with TRBD1. This CDR3 comprises 16 residues. The trim removed 6 bases at V and 4 bases at J, leaving 11 bases unmatched. Germline V lookup: CDR1 MRHNA, CDR2 SNTAGT. The CDR3 DNA follows: TGTGCCAGCAGACCCCGACAGGGGATCAGAAATCAGCCCCAGCATTTT. Its protein is CASRPRQGIRNQPQHF.

V gene TRBV12-3 or TRBV12-4 combines with J gene TRBJ1-1; D may be TRBD1 (5 bases). The CDR3 sequence is 13 residues long. V was shortened by 7 bases and J by 4 bases, with 13 bases between the two germline ends. This CDR3 reads CASTKFGGTEAFF. CDR3 nucleotides: TGTGCCAGCACTAAGTTCGGGGGCACTGAAGCTTTCTTT.

The chain employs TRBV13 and TRBJ1-1; maybe TRBD1 (5 bases). The germline V gene has CDR1 PRHDT and CDR2 FYEKMQ (reference sequence). The V gene lost 5 bases and the J gene lost 6 bases, with 13 bases spanning the gap. This CDR3 has 13 residues. As DNA, the CDR3 is TGTGCCAGCAGCCAGGCAGGGTTTGCTGAAGCTTTCTTT. Protein sequence: CASSQAGFAEAFF. Variable domain in full (rest from reference TRBV13 and TRBJ1-1): AAGVIQSPRHLIKEKRETATLKCYPIPRHDTVYWYQQGPGQDPQFLISFYEKMQSDKGSIPDRFSAQQFSDYHSELNMSSLELGDSALYFCASSQAGFAEAFFGQGTRLTVV.

The chain uses TRBV18 and TRBJ2-5, with no clear D. Per the germline V gene, CDR1 is KGHSH and CDR2 is LQKENI. This CDR3 region has 15 residues. V gave up 6 bases and J gave up 2 bases, with 16 bases separating them. Here the CDR3 reads CASSLNYGNQETQYF. The CDR3 DNA reads as TGTGCCAGCTCCCTCAATTATGGGAATCAAGAGACCCAGTACTTC.

The V and J genes are TRBV30 and TRBJ1-2, with D unclear. The germline V gene encodes CDR1 GTSNPN and CDR2 SVGIG (reference sequence). The CDR3 contains 12 residues. V was clipped by 4 bases and J by 6 bases, with 12 bases between them. The CDR3 nucleotides read TGTGCCTGGACCCTAGCAAGGCATGGCTACACCTTC. This codes for CAWTLARHGYTF.